Below, 27 T cell receptor beta chains from the same sample are listed, as sequenced in a study of T cells in Graves' hyperthyroidism and ophthalmopathy. It was RNA transcripts that yielded the amplified TCR beta CDR3 regions. The TCR CDR3 first-round RT-PCR relied on the HTBI primer set. Each CDR3 protein gets one entry after TCRdb re-called the multiplex PCR reads with MiXCR. This table has some 500,000 distinct CDR3 sequences, approximately 15% appearing once. The sample consisted of blood. The source of these receptors is a woman between 18 and 30 years old with Graves' hyperthyroidism.

There are many counts of this clonotype. The chain uses TRBV5-1 and TRBJ2-7, with TRBD1 matching 7 bases. This CDR3 comprises 15 residues. Germline values: CDR1 SGHRS, CDR2 YFSETQ. The V segment lost 6 bases and the J segment 5 bases; nucleotides outside the gene matches: 14. The CDR3 bases are TGCGCCAGCACATGGACAGGTGCCAGGTTCGACGAGCAGTACTTC. It codes for CASTWTGARFDEQYF.

In its sample, this clonotype was seen many times. The genes are TRBV28 and TRBJ2-1; D call uncertain. The CDR3 has 12 amino acids. The V gene lost 6 bases and the J gene lost 4 bases, with 7 bases spanning the gap. Germline loops: CDR1 MDHEN, CDR2 SYDVKM. The CDR3, as DNA: TGTGCCAGCAGGGTTAGATACAATGAGCAGTTCTTC. Residues: CASRVRYNEQFF.

V is TRBV11-2 and J is TRBJ2-4; a possible D gene is TRBD1 (6 bases). Germline CDR1 is SGHAT and CDR2 is FQNNGV. V was shortened by 6 bases and J by 6 bases, with 18 bases between the two germline ends. This CDR3 is built from 15 residues. As DNA, the CDR3 is TGTGCCAGCAGACACACAGGGCTTCAAGCAAACATTCAGTACTTC. This encodes CASRHTGLQANIQYF.

J is TRBJ1-1 and V is TRBV7-9; possible D gene TRBD1, 6 bases. The germline V gene has CDR1 SEHNR and CDR2 FQNEAQ (reference sequence). This CDR3 comprises 14 residues. V lost 7 bases and J 1 base, leaving 13 bases between the germline ends. The CDR3 coding sequence is TGTGCCAGCAACGGGGGGCTCAGGAACACTGAAGCTTTCTTT. Translated, it gives CASNGGLRNTEAFF.

This clonotype was recorded a few times. CDR3 bases: TGTGCCAGCAGCGTGAGGACAGGGACTAACTATGGCTACACCTTC. It encodes CASSVRTGTNYGYTF. The V gene is TRBV9, the J gene TRBJ1-2, with 8 bases aligning to TRBD1. Germline V CDR1 and CDR2: SGDLS, YYNGEE. V dropped 2 bases and J dropped 0; count of bases not matched to a gene: 3. The CDR3 sequence is 15 residues long.

The V call is TRBV5-1, the J call TRBJ2-1; D unresolved. The CDR3 runs to 17 residues. Trimming removed 0 bases at V and 0 bases at J, with 13 bases between. Germline CDR1 SGHRS, CDR2 YFSETQ. In DNA, the CDR3 is TGCGCCAGCAGCTTGGTATTGGGCGGTAGCTCCTACAATGAGCAGTTCTTC. Translation: CASSLVLGGSSYNEQFF.

There are many counts of this clonotype. V is TRBV27 and J is TRBJ2-3, with 9 bases aligning to TRBD1. The germline gives CDR1 MNHEY, CDR2 SMNVEV (reference sequence). CDR3 length: 15 residues. The junction had 7 bases not matched to a gene; V was cut back by 5 bases and J by 4 bases. The CDR3 DNA reads TGTGCCAGCAGTACCGGGACAGGGAATTCAGATACGCAGTATTTT. This gives the protein CASSTGTGNSDTQYF.

In its sample, this clonotype was seen many times. This chain joins TRBV11-2 and TRBJ1-1; no reliable D call. This CDR3 region has 16 residues. V lost 5 bases and J 0 bases, leaving 16 bases between the germline ends. Germline CDR1 SGHAT, CDR2 FQNNGV. The CDR3 protein is CASSPPQRTLNTEAFF. In DNA, the CDR3 is TGTGCCAGCAGCCCCCCCCAGAGAACTCTGAACACTGAAGCTTTCTTT.

This clonotype has ten or more counts. The genes are TRBV12-3 or TRBV12-4 and TRBJ2-1, with 8 nucleotides matching TRBD2. The CDR3 totals 16 residues. After removal of 3 bases from V and 7 bases from J, the junction contained 11 bases not matched to a gene. CDR3 sequence (DNA): TGTGCCAGCAGTTTCCCGAGCGGGAGAACGAAGAATGAGCAGTTCTTC. As protein: CASSFPSGRTKNEQFF.

Points on this clonotype: This could be a read error, since a much larger clone is one nucleotide away. The chain employs TRBV13 and TRBJ2-1; 8 nucleotides match TRBD2. Germline lookup yields CDR1 PRHDT and CDR2 FYEKMQ (reference sequence). The CDR3 contains 16 residues. This chain's CDR3 is CASSLVAGGYYNELFF. The CDR3 DNA reads as TGTGCCAGCAGCTTAGTTGCGGGAGGATACTACAATGAGCTGTTCTTC.

This clonotype was picked up many times. The chain employs TRBV19 and TRBJ1-5; 8 nucleotides line up with TRBD1. This CDR3 has 15 residues. J was trimmed by 0 bases and V by 8 bases; bases with no gene match: 6. Germline V gene data show CDR1 as LNHDA and CDR2 as SQIVND (reference sequence). Here the CDR3 DNA reads TGTGCCAGTCGGACAGGGATCTATAGCAATCAGCCCCAGCATTTT. This translates into CASRTGIYSNQPQHF. Combining the CDR3 with reference TRBV19 and TRBJ1-5 gives the whole variable domain DGGITQSPKYLFRKEGQNVTLSCEQNLNHDAMYWYRQDPGQGLRLIYYSQIVNDFQKGDIAEGYSVSREKKESFPLTVTSAQKNPTAFYLCASRTGIYSNQPQHFGDGTRLSIL.

Remarks on this clonotype: Just one base apart from a much larger clone, this may be a read error. This rearrangement joins TRBV7-2 to TRBJ2-7, with D perhaps TRBD2 (7 bases). In germline, CDR1 is SGHTA, CDR2 FQGNSA. The CDR3 totals 16 residues. The CDR3 here is CASSLVGGGITYDQYF. The CDR3 region has the DNA TGTGCCAGCAGCTTAGTAGGGGGAGGGATTACCTACGATCAGTACTTC.

This clonotype was detected ten times or more. The rearrangement joins TRBV9 to TRBJ2-2; TRBD2 might be the D (5 bases). In germline, CDR1 is SGDLS, CDR2 YYNGEE. This CDR3 region has 16 residues. V lost 0 bases and J 2 bases, leaving 11 bases between the germline ends. The CDR3 region has the DNA TGTGCCAGCAGCGTAGTCGGGCGGGTCAACACCGGGGAGCTGTTTTTT. This translates into CASSVVGRVNTGELFF.

This clonotype has at least ten counts. This CDR3 is CASSQSGLAGYTGELFF. In DNA form, the CDR3 reads TGTGCCAGCAGCCAAAGCGGACTAGCGGGATACACCGGGGAGCTGTTTTTT. The V call is TRBV7-2, the J call TRBJ2-2; TRBD2 matches at 12 bases. This CDR3 contains 17 residues. CDR1 and CDR2 (germline): SGHTA, FQGNSA. V dropped 5 bases and J dropped 3; count of bases not matched to a gene: 7.

This clonotype has at least ten counts. The chain is built from TRBV4-2 and TRBJ1-1, with 10 positions matching TRBD1. The CDR3 has 15 residues. The V and J ends lost 0 bases and 13 bases, in that order; junction bases with no gene match: 11. Germline V CDR1 and CDR2: LGHNA, YNFKEQ. The CDR3 region is CASSQEGQGLTKLFF. CDR3 nucleotides: TGTGCCAGCAGCCAAGAGGGACAGGGGTTAACGAAGCTTTTCTTT.

V usage is TRBV9 and J usage is TRBJ1-2; D ambiguous. V was pared by 4 bases and J by 7 bases, with 11 bases between. Germline V gene data show CDR1 as SGDLS and CDR2 as YYNGEE. The CDR3 has 12 residues. The CDR3 region is CASSQASRGYTF. As DNA, the CDR3 is TGTGCCAGCAGCCAAGCATCTCGTGGCTACACCTTC. Together with reference TRBV9 and TRBJ1-2, the CDR3 gives the full variable domain: DSGVTQTPKHLITATGQRVTLRCSPRSGDLSVYWYQQSLDQGLQFLIQYYNGEERAKGNILERFSAQQFPDLHSELNLSSLELGDSALYFCASSQASRGYTFGSGTRLTVV.

This clonotype showed up many times. The rearrangement uses TRBV29-1 and TRBJ1-1, with no clear D. Germline loops: CDR1 SQVTM, CDR2 ANQGSEA. Trimming cost V 1 base and J 0 bases, with 3 bases left between them. The CDR3 consists of 12 residues. The CDR3, as DNA: TGCAGCGTTGAAGGAGTGAACACTGAAGCTTTCTTT. Translating gives CSVEGVNTEAFF. Variable domain in full (rest from reference TRBV29-1 and TRBJ1-1): SAVISQKPSRDICQRGTSLTIQCQVDSQVTMMFWYRQQPGQSLTLIATANQGSEATYESGFVIDKFPISRPNLTFSTLTVSNMSPEDSSIYLCSVEGVNTEAFFGQGTRLTVV.

The genes are TRBV2 and TRBJ2-5; 10 bases agree with TRBD1. The V and J ends lost 6 bases and 5 bases, in that order; junction bases with no gene match: 9. Looked up from germline, CDR1 is SNHLY and CDR2 is FYNNEI. CDR3 size: 15 residues. This chain's CDR3 is CASSAGQGLGETQYF. The CDR3 nucleotides are TGTGCCAGCAGCGCGGGACAGGGGTTGGGGGAGACCCAGTACTTC.

The sample holds many counts of this clonotype. The gene calls are TRBV4-2 and TRBJ1-1; D is unresolved. The germline V and J ends were trimmed by 4 bases and 0 bases, with 9 bases remaining between them. The CDR3 is made up of 14 amino acids. CDR1 and CDR2 (germline): LGHNA, YNFKEQ. CDR3 sequence reads: CASSPASMNTEAFF. The CDR3 DNA is TGTGCCAGCAGCCCAGCCTCCATGAACACTGAAGCTTTCTTT.

The table lists this clonotype with many counts. This chain joins TRBV29-1 and TRBJ2-5, with D possibly TRBD1 on 6 matching bases. This CDR3 has 12 amino acids. Germline CDR1 SQVTM, CDR2 ANQGSEA. Trimming removed 4 bases from V and 1 base from J, with 7 bases in between. The CDR3 DNA reads TGCAGCGTTGTACAGGGCCAAGAGACCCAGTACTTC. Translation gives CSVVQGQETQYF.

This clonotype appeared many times. The chain has TRBV7-3 and TRBJ2-7; the D call may be TRBD1 or TRBD2 (5 bases each). The CDR3 length is 13 residues. V was trimmed by 5 bases and J by 3 bases, leaving 11 bases between them. In germline, CDR1 is SGHTA, CDR2 FQGTGA. CDR3 protein: CASSLGPNYEQYF. The CDR3 coding sequence is TGTGCCAGCAGCCTGGGACCGAACTACGAGCAGTACTTC.

This clonotype turned up a few times. A much larger clone sits a single nucleotide away, making a read error possible. CDR3: CASSLAIAGVYEQFF. The DNA of the CDR3 is TGCGCCAGCAGCCTTGCGATAGCGGGGGTCTATGAGCAGTTCTTC. The chain is built from TRBV4-1 and TRBJ2-1, with 9 bases that match TRBD2. Germline CDR1 is MGHRA and CDR2 is YSYEKL. V was pared by 4 bases and J by 8 bases, with 9 bases of the junction left unmatched. The CDR3 consists of 15 residues.

Many counts were recorded for this clonotype. This rearrangement joins TRBV11-2 to TRBJ1-1, with D perhaps TRBD1 (6 bases). This CDR3 has 14 amino acids. Germline V gene sequence: CDR1 SGHAT, CDR2 FQNNGV. V lost 5 bases to trimming and J lost 6 bases, with 16 bases between them. This CDR3 is CASSTQGWDAEAFF. The CDR3 nucleotides are TGTGCCAGCAGCACGCAGGGGTGGGACGCTGAAGCTTTCTTT.

The chain uses TRBV4-1 and TRBJ1-1, with D possibly matching TRBD1 (5 bases). Per the germline V gene, CDR1 is MGHRA and CDR2 is YSYEKL. V was shortened by 4 bases and J by 6 bases, with 18 bases between the two germline ends. The CDR3 has 15 amino acids. Here the CDR3 DNA reads TGCGCCAGCAGCCCGTCGGGGCAGGGCCTCGCTGAAGCTTTCTTT. Amino acid sequence: CASSPSGQGLAEAFF.

This clonotype has more than one count but fewer than ten. V gene TRBV6-4 combines with J gene TRBJ1-4, with D possibly being TRBD1 (6 bases). The germline gives CDR1 MRHNA, CDR2 SNTAGT. There are 15 residues in the CDR3. V was clipped by 6 bases and J by 2 bases, with 13 bases between them. This CDR3 is CASRAEGGTNEKLFF. CDR3 nucleotide sequence: TGTGCCAGCAGGGCCGAGGGGGGTACTAATGAAAAACTGTTTTTT.

This clonotype came up many times. The chain uses TRBV19 and TRBJ1-1; D remains unclear. This CDR3 comprises 14 residues. The germline V and J ends were trimmed by 5 bases and 3 bases, with 13 bases remaining between them. The germline CDR1 and CDR2 sequences are LNHDA and SQIVND (reference sequence). DNA of the CDR3: TGTGCCAGTAGTGAGCCAGACCGTTACACTGAAGCTTTCTTT. It translates to CASSEPDRYTEAFF.

This clonotype was detected a few times. The chain uses TRBV5-1 and TRBJ1-1, with D tentatively TRBD1 (6 bases). The V gene's germline CDR1 is SGHRS and CDR2 YFSETQ. This CDR3 is built from 15 residues. The V end was cut by 3 bases, the J end by 2 bases, with 14 bases between. The CDR3 region is CASSYWTAENTEAFF. CDR3 in DNA: TGCGCCAGCAGCTACTGGACAGCCGAAAACACTGAAGCTTTCTTT.